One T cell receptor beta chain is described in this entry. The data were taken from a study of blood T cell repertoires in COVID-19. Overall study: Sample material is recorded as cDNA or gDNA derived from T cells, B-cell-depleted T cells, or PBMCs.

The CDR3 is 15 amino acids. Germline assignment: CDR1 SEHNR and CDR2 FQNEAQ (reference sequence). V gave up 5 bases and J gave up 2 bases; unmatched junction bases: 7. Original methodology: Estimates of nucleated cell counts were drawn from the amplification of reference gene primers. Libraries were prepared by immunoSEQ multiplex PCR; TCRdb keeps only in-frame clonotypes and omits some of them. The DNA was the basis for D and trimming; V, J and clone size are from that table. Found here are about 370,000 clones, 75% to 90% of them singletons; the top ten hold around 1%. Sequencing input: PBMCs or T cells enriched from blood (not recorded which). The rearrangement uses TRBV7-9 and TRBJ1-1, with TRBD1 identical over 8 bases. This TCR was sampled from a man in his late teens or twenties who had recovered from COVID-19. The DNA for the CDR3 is TGTGCCAGCAGCCCAAGGACAGGGATTAACACTGAAGCTTTCTTT. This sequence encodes CASSPRTGINTEAFF.